The 30 T cell receptor beta chains listed next were all sequenced from one sample in a study of cytomegalovirus exposure and HLA in healthy donors. Use of 60 Vbeta and 13 Jbeta primers characterized the PCR. Profiled with immunoSEQ multiplex PCR; TCRdb holds only in-frame clones, not every one. This table has 150,000 to 200,000 clones, roughly 80% appearing once. The source material was PBMCs. Receptor source: a male donor in good health and CMV-seropositive.

The chain recombines TRBV6-1 with TRBJ1-2; D is uncertain. Germline values: CDR1 MNHNS, CDR2 SASEGT. The CDR3 consists of 13 residues. Deletions cut 3 bases from V and 8 bases from J, with 13 bases between. The CDR3 DNA is TGTGCCAGCAGTGAGAGTCAGGCGATCGGCTACACCTTC. Translation gives CASSESQAIGYTF.

This chain connects TRBV15 to TRBJ2-5; TRBD1 matches 7 bases. V lost 0 bases to trimming and J lost 5 bases; unmatched junction nucleotides: 9. This CDR3 has 16 amino acids. CDR1 and CDR2 from the germline V gene are LNHNV and YYDKDF (reference sequence). The CDR3 bases are TGTGCCACCAGCAGAGATAGGTTCACAGGGGTTGAGACCCAGTACTTC. Protein sequence: CATSRDRFTGVETQYF.

This clone was counted only a few times. V and J are TRBV19 and TRBJ2-7; 10 positions agree with TRBD1. J was trimmed by 4 bases and V by 7 bases; bases with no gene match: 10. Germline V gene data show CDR1 as LNHDA and CDR2 as SQIVND (reference sequence). This CDR3 comprises 15 residues. The CDR3 DNA sequence: TGTGCCAGTAACATCTCTCCGGGACAGGGGTACGAGCAGTACTTC. Its protein is CASNISPGQGYEQYF. Complete variable domain (other parts from reference TRBV19 and TRBJ2-7): DGGITQSPKYLFRKEGQNVTLSCEQNLNHDAMYWYRQDPGQGLRLIYYSQIVNDFQKGDIAEGYSVSREKKESFPLTVTSAQKNPTAFYLCASNISPGQGYEQYFGPGTRLTVT.

This chain connects TRBV27 to TRBJ1-5; D might be TRBD1 (6 bases). The CDR3 has 14 amino acids. The germline gives CDR1 MNHEY, CDR2 SMNVEV (reference sequence). Between the trimmed V and J ends, which lost 3 bases and 1 base, there was a span of 7 bases. The CDR3 nucleotides are TGTGCCAGCAGTTTTGACAGGAGCAATCAGCCCCAGCATTTT. This translates into CASSFDRSNQPQHF.

The chain combines TRBV6-4 with TRBJ2-3; 13 bases are shared with TRBD2. Germline V lookup: CDR1 MRHNA, CDR2 SNTAGT. There are 14 residues in the CDR3. The ends lost 9 bases at V and 5 bases at J; junction bases unmatched: 5. The DNA of the CDR3 is TGTGCCAGTGCACTAGCGGGAGGGCAAGATACGCAGTATTTT. It specifies CASALAGGQDTQYF.

The chain carries TRBV30 and TRBJ1-3; D is unclear. Looked up from germline, CDR1 is GTSNPN and CDR2 is SVGIG (reference sequence). Trimming shortened V by 3 bases and J by 0 bases, and 12 bases separated the two germline ends. This CDR3 is built from 15 residues. The CDR3 DNA follows: TGTGCCTGGAGGTCGAGCGGGAGCTCTGGAAACACCATATATTTT. It codes for CAWRSSGSSGNTIYF.

The chain has TRBV7-9 and TRBJ2-2, with D possibly TRBD1 on 5 matching bases. Germline V gives CDR1 SEHNR, CDR2 FQNEAQ (reference sequence). There are 14 residues in the CDR3. V lost 6 bases to trimming and J lost 0 bases, with 8 bases between them. CDR3 in DNA: TGTGCCAGCAGGTTGACAGCGAACACCGGGGAGCTGTTTTTT. Its translation: CASRLTANTGELFF. The complete variable domain, with remaining parts taken from reference TRBV7-9 and TRBJ2-2, reads DTGVSQNPRHKITKRGQNVTFRCDPISEHNRLYWYRQTLGQGPEFLTYFQNEAQLEKSRLLSDRFSAERPKGSFSTLEIQRTEQGDSAMYLCASRLTANTGELFFGEGSRLTVL.

This clone was detected a few times. The chain joins TRBV27 to TRBJ2-6; 8 bases fit TRBD1. CDR3 size: 17 residues. In germline, CDR1 is MNHEY, CDR2 SMNVEV (reference sequence). Trimming cost V 5 bases and J 1 base; bases outside gene matches: 7. CDR3 in DNA: TGTGCCAGCAGTGCAGGACAGGGAAAATCTGGGGCCAACGTCCTGACTTTC. It encodes CASSAGQGKSGANVLTF.

This clone has only one observation. The V gene is TRBV9, the J gene TRBJ2-7, with 8 bases identical to TRBD1. The CDR3 is 14 residues long. Per the germline V gene, CDR1 is SGDLS and CDR2 is YYNGEE. V gave up 4 bases and J gave up 1 base; unmatched junction bases: 4. This chain's CDR3 is CASSPRTGSYEQYF. In nucleotides, the CDR3 is TGTGCCAGCAGCCCACGGACAGGGTCCTACGAGCAGTACTTC.

The CDR3 spells CASGGLGSEAFF. CDR3 sequence (DNA): TGTGCCAGCGGAGGTTTGGGGAGTGAAGCTTTCTTT. V gene TRBV2 combines with J gene TRBJ1-1; D uncertain. This CDR3 has 12 residues. In germline, CDR1 is SNHLY, CDR2 FYNNEI. Trimming pared 8 bases from V and 7 bases from J, leaving 14 bases between.

V usage is TRBV27 and J usage is TRBJ2-3; maybe TRBD2 (5 bases). The length of the CDR3 is 16 residues. The V gene's germline CDR1 is MNHEY and CDR2 SMNVEV (reference sequence). The V end was cut by 6 bases, the J end by 2 bases, with 18 bases between. The CDR3 sequence is CASSTLGSGYTDTQYF. As DNA, the CDR3 is TGTGCCAGCAGCACCCTTGGCAGCGGCTACACAGATACGCAGTATTTT.

The chain links TRBV5-1 to TRBJ2-1; 12 bases map to TRBD2. Germline CDR1 reads SGHRS; CDR2 reads YFSETQ. Germline trimming cut 0 bases from V and 5 bases from J; bases unmatched to any gene: 9. The CDR3 covers 18 residues. The CDR3 region is CASSLASASGRANNEQFF. The CDR3 nucleotides are TGCGCCAGCAGCTTGGCCTCGGCTAGCGGGAGGGCCAACAATGAGCAGTTCTTC.

The chain carries TRBV28 and TRBJ2-7; 7 positions agree with TRBD2. J lost 13 bases, V lost 5 bases, and 8 bases had no gene match. Looked up from germline, CDR1 is MDHEN and CDR2 is SYDVKM. CDR3 length: 11 residues. CDR3 bases: TGTGCCAGCAGTCTAGGCGGGAGAAATTACTTC. Its protein is CASSLGGRNYF.

The CDR3 nucleotides read TGTGCCAGCAGCCGGGACAGGGGAAACTATGGCTACACCTTC. This translates into CASSRDRGNYGYTF. This chain connects TRBV11-3 to TRBJ1-2; 10 positions agree with TRBD1. V trimming: 5 bases; J trimming: 2 bases; junction bases outside the gene matches: 2. CDR1 and CDR2 from the germline V gene are SGHNT and YENEEA. The CDR3 runs 14 residues.

The rearrangement links TRBV6-1 to TRBJ1-6; 10 bases line up with TRBD1. The CDR3 totals 16 residues. Germline V lookup: CDR1 MNHNS, CDR2 SASEGT. The V segment lost 4 bases and the J segment 7 bases; nucleotides outside the gene matches: 7. DNA for the CDR3: TGTGCCAGCAGTGCGCGTCTGGGACAGGGGAATTCACCCCTCCACTTT. Translating it yields CASSARLGQGNSPLHF.

The chain recombines TRBV10-3 with TRBJ2-2, with 11 bases aligning to TRBD1. The CDR3 covers 14 residues. V lost 6 bases and J lost 5; bases outside the gene matches: 2. Germline-derived CDR1 and CDR2 are ENHRY and SYGVKD. The CDR3 nucleotides are TGTGCCATCAGACGGGACAGGGGGACCGGGGAGCTGTTTTTT. Translation gives CAIRRDRGTGELFF.

V is TRBV7-6 and J is TRBJ1-4; weak D call: TRBD1 (6 bases). Germline V gene lookup returns CDR1 SGHVS and CDR2 FNYEAQ. This CDR3 contains 16 residues. V was shortened by 2 bases and J by 0 bases, with 10 bases between the two germline ends. The CDR3 region has the DNA TGTGCCAGCAGCTTATTTGAGGGGGCAACTAATGAAAAACTGTTTTTT. Its protein product is CASSLFEGATNEKLFF. The full variable domain, rest sourced from reference TRBV7-6 and TRBJ1-4, is GAGVSQSPRYKVTKRGQDVALRCDPISGHVSLYWYRQALGQGPEFLTYFNYEAQQDKSGLPNDRFSAERPEGSISTLTIQRTEQRDSAMYRCASSLFEGATNEKLFFGSGTQLSVL.

The V gene is TRBV5-1, the J gene TRBJ2-5; D is perhaps TRBD1 (6 bases). The CDR3 sequence is 14 residues long. CDR1 is SGHRS and CDR2 is YFSETQ in the germline V gene. Trimming left V 4 bases short and J 0 bases short, with 10 bases between. CDR3 sequence (DNA): TGCGCCAGCAGCCTCCGGGACAACCAAGAGACCCAGTACTTC. It is translated as CASSLRDNQETQYF.

The gene calls are TRBV11-2 and TRBJ2-1, with 11 positions matching TRBD2. V shed 4 bases and J 4 bases; nucleotides not matched to a gene: 6. This CDR3 comprises 16 residues. Per the germline V gene, CDR1 is SGHAT and CDR2 is FQNNGV. The CDR3 DNA reads TGTGCCAGCAGCTACGGAGCTAGCGGGAGGTACAATGAGCAGTTCTTC. Amino acid sequence: CASSYGASGRYNEQFF.

The chain uses TRBV5-4 and TRBJ2-2, with 7 bases identical to TRBD1. Trimming cost V 0 bases and J 4 bases; bases outside gene matches: 3. This CDR3 spans 15 amino acids. Per the germline V gene, CDR1 is SGHNT and CDR2 is YYREEE (reference sequence). The CDR3: CASSLVRQGTGELFF. The CDR3 nucleotides are TGTGCCAGCAGCTTGGTCAGACAGGGCACCGGGGAGCTGTTTTTT.

The rearrangement links TRBV21-1 to TRBJ1-5; the table's D call TRBD1 went unverified against the DNA. TRBV21-1 is recorded as a pseudogene. This CDR3 region has 16 residues. The CDR3 region has the DNA TGTGCCAGCAGCAAGGACAGGGGCAATATCAATCAGCCCCAGCATTTT. As protein: CASSKDRGNINQPQHF.

This clone came up once. The V gene is TRBV9, the J gene TRBJ1-5; tentative D call: TRBD1 (5 bases). This CDR3 has 13 amino acids. Trimming left V 2 bases short and J 7 bases short, with 10 bases between. Per the germline V gene, CDR1 is SGDLS and CDR2 is YYNGEE. The CDR3 coding sequence is TGTGCCAGCAGCGTGGGACTGGAACAGCCCCAGCATTTT. Amino acid sequence: CASSVGLEQPQHF. The whole variable domain, remainder taken from reference TRBV9 and TRBJ1-5, is DSGVTQTPKHLITATGQRVTLRCSPRSGDLSVYWYQQSLDQGLQFLIQYYNGEERAKGNILERFSAQQFPDLHSELNLSSLELGDSALYFCASSVGLEQPQHFGDGTRLSIL.

V is TRBV5-1 and J is TRBJ2-7, with 12 nucleotides matching TRBD1. CDR3 length: 14 amino acids. After removal of 5 bases from V and 9 bases from J, the junction contained 9 bases not matched to a gene. In germline, CDR1 is SGHRS, CDR2 YFSETQ. CDR3: CASSTGTGGPGQYF. In nucleotides, the CDR3 is TGCGCCAGCAGTACCGGGACAGGGGGCCCCGGGCAGTACTTC.

In this sample, this clone turned up once. The rearrangement joins TRBV27 to TRBJ2-3, with TRBD2 identical over 8 bases. Losses at the gene ends were 5 bases for V and 6 bases for J; bases not matched to a gene: 10. CDR3 length equals 15 residues. In germline, CDR1 is MNHEY, CDR2 SMNVEV (reference sequence). CDR3: CASSPQRAGADTQYF. Written as DNA, the CDR3 is TGTGCCAGCAGTCCCCAGCGAGCGGGAGCCGATACGCAGTATTTT.

The rearrangement uses TRBV9 and TRBJ1-5, with D perhaps matching TRBD1 (5 bases). Looked up from germline, CDR1 is SGDLS and CDR2 is YYNGEE. The CDR3 has 15 residues. V lost 5 bases and J lost 0, with 12 bases in between. CDR3 protein: CASSIGGASNQPQHF. CDR3 sequence (DNA): TGTGCCAGCAGTATAGGAGGGGCTAGCAATCAGCCCCAGCATTTT.

CDR3 in amino acids: CASRTSGTTKNIQYF. In nucleotides, the CDR3 is TGTGCCAGCAGGACTAGCGGGACAACCAAAAACATTCAGTACTTC. V is TRBV6-5 and J is TRBJ2-4; TRBD2 aligns across 11 bases. J gave up 2 bases and V 6 bases, and 3 bases lay outside the gene matches. Germline CDR1 MNHEY, CDR2 SVGAGI. The CDR3 extends over 15 amino acids.

This clone has just a few counts. The chain joins TRBV7-9 to TRBJ1-4; no clear D. Germline values: CDR1 SEHNR, CDR2 FQNEAQ (reference sequence). This CDR3 has 13 residues. Trimming left V 5 bases short and J 6 bases short, with 10 bases between. CDR3 region: CASSPALDEKLFF. The CDR3 nucleotides are TGTGCCAGCAGCCCTGCGTTGGATGAAAAACTGTTTTTT.

The genes are TRBV30 and TRBJ1-4; no firm D call. The CDR3 is 13 residues long. Per germline, CDR1 GTSNPN and CDR2 SVGIG (reference sequence). CDR3 nucleotides: TGTGTCGGCGGCGGCTCAACTAGTGGAAAACTGTTTTTT. Amino acid sequence: CVGGGSTSGKLFF.

In DNA, the CDR3 is TGTGCCATCAGTGGACAGGGGGCCTTCTATGGCTACACCTTC. Its translation is CAISGQGAFYGYTF. The genes are TRBV10-3 and TRBJ1-2, with 10 bases matching TRBD1. In germline, CDR1 is ENHRY, CDR2 SYGVKD. The CDR3 consists of 14 residues. J lost 4 bases, V lost 4 bases, and 3 bases had no gene match.

The V and J genes are TRBV10-2 and TRBJ2-7; tentatively, D is TRBD2 (5 bases). The V gene lost 2 bases and the J gene lost 7 bases, with 18 bases spanning the gap. The CDR3 loop spans 15 amino acids. Germline CDR1 and CDR2: WSHSY and SAAADI. DNA for the CDR3: TGCGCCAGCAGTGAGAACGGGCCCGGGGTCGGGGAGCAGTACTTC. It encodes CASSENGPGVGEQYF.